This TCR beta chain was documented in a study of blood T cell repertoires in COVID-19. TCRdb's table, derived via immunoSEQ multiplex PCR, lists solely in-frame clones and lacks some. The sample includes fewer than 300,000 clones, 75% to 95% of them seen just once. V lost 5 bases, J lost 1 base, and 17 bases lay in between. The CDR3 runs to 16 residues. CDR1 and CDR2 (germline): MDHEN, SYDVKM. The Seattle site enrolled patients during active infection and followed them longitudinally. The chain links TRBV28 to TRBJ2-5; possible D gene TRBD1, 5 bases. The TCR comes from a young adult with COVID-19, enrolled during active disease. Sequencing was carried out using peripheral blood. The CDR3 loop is CASSHQTAEPQETQYF. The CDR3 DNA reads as TGTGCCAGCAGTCACCAGACAGCCGAACCCCAAGAGACCCAGTACTTC. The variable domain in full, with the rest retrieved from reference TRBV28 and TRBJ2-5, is DVKVTQSSRYLVKRTGEKVFLECVQDMDHENMFWYRQDPGLGLRLIYFSYDVKMKEKGDIPEGYSVSREKKERFSLILESASTNQTSMYLCASSHQTAEPQETQYFGPGTRLLVL.